This entry lists 9 T cell receptor beta chains sequenced from one sample in a study of glioma-infiltrating T cells after dendritic cell vaccination. Sequenced by immunoSEQ multiplex PCR; TCRdb stores in-frame clones only, minus some. The sample includes about 50,000 clones, around 91% of them seen just once. Time point here: after dendritic cell vaccination, including at tumor progression/relapse. Sample: blood, taken after dendritic cell vaccination. These receptors originate from a human donor with glioblastoma.

CDR3 loop: CASSLATQVGYTF. The CDR3, as DNA: TGTGCCAGCAGCTTAGCTACGCAGGTTGGCTACACCTTC. The rearrangement links TRBV7-2 to TRBJ1-2; no firm D call. V was clipped by 0 bases and J by 7 bases, with 9 bases between them. This CDR3 is built from 13 residues. Germline values: CDR1 SGHTA, CDR2 FQGNSA.

This clone was seen a single time. The germline gene is not matched at one end of the junction; a read error may be the cause. The sample carries other DNA sequences with the same CDR3. V usage is TRBV10-3 and J usage is TRBJ2-5, with D possibly being TRBD2 (5 bases). Germline V gene lookup returns CDR1 ENHRY and CDR2 SYGVKD. The CDR3 is 11 amino acids. The CDR3 nucleotides are TGTGCCATAAGTGGAGGAGAGACCCAGTACTTC. Translated, it gives CAISGGETQYF.

This chain links TRBV5-1 with TRBJ2-1; 11 bases are shared with TRBD2. The CDR3 sequence is 17 residues long. After removal of 0 bases from V and 12 bases from J, the junction contained 14 bases not matched to a gene. CDR1 and CDR2 (germline): SGHRS, YFSETQ. The CDR3 DNA follows: TGCGCCAGCAGCTTGGGCTTCGGGACTAGCGGATGGGGTGGGCAGTTCTTC. Translation gives CASSLGFGTSGWGGQFF.

This chain uses TRBV7-3 with TRBJ1-1; 9 bases agree with TRBD1. The CDR3 contains 14 residues. Unmatched junction bases numbered 3, after V lost 2 bases and J lost 5 bases. Germline-derived CDR1 and CDR2 are SGHTA and FQGTGA. In nucleotides, the CDR3 is TGTGCCAGCAGCTTACACAGGGGGCGGACTGAAGCTTTCTTT. This sequence encodes CASSLHRGRTEAFF.

This chain joins TRBV5-1 and TRBJ2-1, with D possibly being TRBD2 (6 bases). The CDR3 covers 15 residues. The germline V gene has CDR1 SGHRS and CDR2 YFSETQ. V was shortened by 2 bases and J by 1 base, with 10 bases between the two germline ends. CDR3 in DNA: TGCGCCAGCAGCTTTGTGGGACTTTCCTACAATGAGCAGTTCTTC. Its translation: CASSFVGLSYNEQFF.

The rearrangement joins TRBV27 to TRBJ1-1; possible D gene TRBD1, 5 bases. CDR3 length equals 12 residues. V shed 3 bases and J shed 6 bases, with 8 bases lying between them. The V gene's germline CDR1 is MNHEY and CDR2 SMNVEV (reference sequence). The DNA of the CDR3 is TGTGCCAGCAGTTTTCAGGGCGCTGAAGCTTTCTTT. This gives the protein CASSFQGAEAFF.

This clone was detected only once. The rearrangement uses TRBV5-6 and TRBJ1-2; a possible D gene is TRBD1 (5 bases). Germline V CDR1 and CDR2: SGHDT, YYEEEE. V was cut by 6 bases and J by 1 base, with 16 bases left in between. The CDR3 is 15 residues long. The CDR3 DNA is TGTGCCAGCACCCCGGCACGACAGTTTAACTATGGCTACACCTTC. Protein product: CASTPARQFNYGYTF.

The V gene is TRBV4-3, the J gene TRBJ2-1; a possible D gene is TRBD1 (6 bases). V lost 0 bases and J 3 bases, leaving 9 bases between the germline ends. Looked up from germline, CDR1 is LGHNA and CDR2 is YSLEER. The CDR3 has 15 residues. The DNA for the CDR3 is TGCGCCAGCAGCCAAGAGGCAGGGGACTACAATGAGCAGTTCTTC. As protein: CASSQEAGDYNEQFF.

This clone appeared once. At one end the junction does not follow the germline gene, possibly because of a read error. The chain joins TRBV7-9 to TRBJ1-1; 7 bases line up with TRBD1. Germline CDR1 reads SEHNR; CDR2 reads FQNEAQ (reference sequence). The CDR3 consists of 13 residues. The CDR3 loop reads CASSADRNPEAFF. CDR3 bases: TGTGCCAGCAGCGCGGACAGGAACCCTGAAGCTTTCTTT.